These 21 T cell receptor beta chains share one sample of origin, sequenced in a study of CD8+CD57+ T cells in acquired aplastic anemia. Profiling that covered TCR beta VDJ and CDR3 relied on genomic DNA as its template. One entry per CDR3 protein, called by TCRdb with MiXCR from the reads. The data contain about 420,000 distinct CDR3 sequences, just under 70% of them singletons. The sample taken for sequencing was sorted CD4+, CD8+, or CD8+CD57+ T cells (not recorded which) from PBMCs. The origin of the receptors is a human donor in good health, serving as a control.

Comment on this clonotype: Because it lacks the conserved phenylalanine or tryptophan at the end, this CDR3 is likely a read error. The chain joins TRBV2 to TRBJ2-7; D is ambiguous. Germline lookup yields CDR1 SNHLY and CDR2 FYNNEI. The CDR3 has 13 residues. V was pared by 6 bases and J by 7 bases, with 16 bases between. CDR3 loop: CASSVYPIDEQYY. The CDR3 DNA reads as TGTGCCAGCAGCGTCTACCCTATCGATGAGCAGTACTAC.

Regarding this clonotype: The germline gene is not matched at one end of the junction; a read error may be the cause. The CDR3 spells CAAEGGGEQYF. The CDR3 DNA reads TGTGCTGCCGAGGGGGGTGGGGAGCAGTACTTC. The V gene is TRBV29-1, the J gene TRBJ2-7; D could derive from TRBD1 or TRBD2 (6 bases each). The CDR3 spans 11 residues. CDR1 is SQVTM and CDR2 is ANQGSEA in the germline V gene.

As to this clonotype: The junction shows a germline mismatch at one end, possibly a read error. V and J are TRBV7-2 and TRBJ1-4, with D possibly matching TRBD1 (5 bases). Germline lookup yields CDR1 SGHTA and CDR2 FQGNSA. There are 14 residues in the CDR3. The CDR3: CASSSDSYNETLFF. The DNA for the CDR3 is TGTGCCAGCAGCTCAGACAGCTACAATGAAACACTGTTTTTT.

The CDR3 spells CASSKPGANVLTF. The CDR3 coding sequence is TGTGCCAGCAGCAAGCCTGGGGCCAACGTCCTGACTTTC. The rearrangement joins TRBV7-8 to TRBJ2-6; D is unclear. The germline gives CDR1 SGHVS, CDR2 FQNEAQ. The V and J ends lost 5 bases and 2 bases respectively, with 4 bases between them. There are 13 residues in the CDR3.

The gene calls are TRBV7-9 and TRBJ2-3; D perhaps matches TRBD1 (6 bases). This CDR3 spans 16 amino acids. The ends were cut back, 5 bases at V and 2 bases at J, with 17 bases in the middle. Germline CDR1 SEHNR, CDR2 FQNEAQ (reference sequence). The CDR3 spells CASSRNRERTTDTQYF. The CDR3 bases are TGTGCCAGCAGCCGGAACAGGGAGAGGACCACAGATACGCAGTATTTT. The full variable domain, completed using reference TRBV7-9 and TRBJ2-3, is DTGVSQNPRHKITKRGQNVTFRCDPISEHNRLYWYRQTLGQGPEFLTYFQNEAQLEKSRLLSDRFSAERPKGSFSTLEIQRTEQGDSAMYLCASSRNRERTTDTQYFGPGTRLTVL.

The chain employs TRBV6-5 and TRBJ2-1, with 8 nucleotides matching TRBD2. The CDR3 sequence is 16 residues long. CDR1 is MNHEY and CDR2 is SVGAGI in the germline V gene. V was clipped by 6 bases and J by 3 bases; unmatched bases: 10. The CDR3 region has the DNA TGTGCCAGCAGCGATCCGGGACTAGTGGGCTACAATGAGCAGTTCTTC. This translates into CASSDPGLVGYNEQFF.

Worth noting for this clonotype: No DNA is shown, since the ends of the CDR3 on it are uncertain; the CDR3 is the one TCRdb lists. The chain combines TRBV7-2 with TRBJ2-3; the D call in the table, TRBD2, was not verified against the DNA. Germline lookup yields CDR1 SGHTA and CDR2 FQGNSA. The CDR3 spans 23 amino acids, including both terminal residues. The CDR3 sequence is CASSFYICSAIGSQRGDEDTQYF.

This chain joins TRBV7-9 and TRBJ2-1; 7 bases are shared with TRBD2. V lost 1 base, J lost 6 bases, and 6 bases stayed unmatched. Germline assignment: CDR1 SEHNR and CDR2 FQNEAQ (reference sequence). The CDR3 sequence is 15 residues long. The CDR3 loop is CASSLEGLSVNEQFF. The CDR3 DNA is TGTGCCAGCAGCTTAGAGGGACTATCAGTCAATGAGCAGTTCTTC.

This clonotype was detected many times. The chain carries TRBV10-3 and TRBJ2-1; no reliable D call. The V end lost 4 bases, the J end lost 11 bases, and 33 bases lay between the germline ends. The V gene's germline CDR1 is ENHRY and CDR2 SYGVKD. The CDR3 consists of 19 residues. CDR3 in DNA: TGTGCCATCAGTGTAGACTCAGTATCCTATCGAAGTACAATGAGACAGCAGTTCTTC. Its translation is CAISVDSVSYRSTMRQQFF.

This clonotype was counted once. The CDR3 does not end in the conserved phenylalanine or tryptophan, so this is likely a read error. V is TRBV2 and J is TRBJ1-1; 7 bases align to TRBD1. In germline, CDR1 is SNHLY, CDR2 FYNNEI. The CDR3 length is 14 residues. The CDR3 spells CASSRQGGNTGAFL. The CDR3 DNA sequence: TGTGCCAGCAGTAGGCAGGGGGGTAACACTGGAGCTTTCCTT.

This clonotype was detected ten times or more. The rearrangement uses TRBV7-2 and TRBJ2-5, with TRBD1 identical over 7 bases. The J segment lost 0 bases and the V segment lost 5 bases, leaving 3 bases of the junction unmatched. CDR1 SGHTA and CDR2 FQGNSA come from the germline V gene. CDR3 length: 14 residues. CDR3 in DNA: TGTGCCAGCAGCATCGGGACAGACCAAGAGACCCAGTACTTC. Translation: CASSIGTDQETQYF.

Regarding this clonotype: The CDR3 ends on some other residue instead of the conserved phenylalanine or tryptophan, so this is likely a read error. V usage is TRBV2 and J usage is TRBJ1-1; D gene ambiguous. Germline assignment: CDR1 SNHLY and CDR2 FYNNEI. This CDR3 is 14 amino acids long. The CDR3: CASRVVLGNTEAFY. In nucleotides, the CDR3 is TGTGCCAGCAGGGTAGTCCTCGGAAACACGGAAGCTTTCTAT.

The chain has TRBV15 and TRBJ1-2, with D perhaps matching TRBD1 (6 bases). Germline V gene data show CDR1 as LNHNV and CDR2 as YYDKDF (reference sequence). V lost 5 bases and J 4 bases, leaving 11 bases between the germline ends. The CDR3 is 13 residues long. CDR3 region: CATSGGGTYGYTF. For the CDR3, the DNA is TGTGCCACCAGCGGAGGGGGGACCTATGGCTACACCTTC.

This clonotype was found a few times. V gene TRBV15 combines with J gene TRBJ2-2, with 9 positions matching TRBD2. This CDR3 is built from 14 residues. With V trimmed by 0 bases and J by 9 bases, 2 bases remained unmatched. Per the germline V gene, CDR1 is LNHNV and CDR2 is YYDKDF (reference sequence). DNA of the CDR3: TGTGCCACCAGCAGAGACCTAGCGGGACGGGAGCTGTTTTTT. Amino acid sequence: CATSRDLAGRELFF. Using reference TRBV15 and TRBJ2-2 for the parts outside the CDR3, the full variable domain is DAMVIQNPRYQVTQFGKPVTLSCSQTLNHNVMYWYQQKSSQAPKLLFHYYDKDFNNEADTPDNFQSRRPNTSFCFLDIRSPGLGDTAMYLCATSRDLAGRELFFGEGSRLTVL.

The chain uses TRBV5-1 and TRBJ1-6, with TRBD1 as a possible D gene (6 bases). Looked up from germline, CDR1 is SGHRS and CDR2 is YFSETQ. V lost 2 bases, J lost 18 bases, and 15 bases lay in between. This CDR3 region has 12 residues. CDR3 in DNA: TGCGCCAGCAGCTTAGAGCACAGGGCGTCCCACTTT. Protein: CASSLEHRASHF.

Here the CDR3 reads CASSFRGAGNYGYTF. CDR3 nucleotides: TGCGCCAGCAGTTTCCGGGGCGCCGGCAACTATGGCTACACCTTC. The rearrangement links TRBV10-2 to TRBJ1-2, with a tentative D call TRBD1 (5 bases). This CDR3 is 15 amino acids long. The germline V and J ends were trimmed by 5 bases and 2 bases, with 15 bases remaining between them. The germline CDR1 and CDR2 sequences are WSHSY and SAAADI.

This clonotype was detected many times. V and J are TRBV5-8 and TRBJ2-5, with TRBD1 identical over 7 bases. This CDR3 spans 15 amino acids. The germline CDR1 and CDR2 sequences are SGHTS and YDEGEE. J was trimmed by 5 bases and V by 4 bases; bases with no gene match: 11. The CDR3 sequence is CASSNYRGPPETQYF. The CDR3 DNA reads as TGTGCCAGCAGCAACTACAGGGGCCCGCCTGAGACCCAGTACTTC.

This chain links TRBV5-1 with TRBJ2-7; possibly TRBD2 for D (5 bases). The CDR3 contains 14 residues. Germline CDR1 reads SGHRS; CDR2 reads YFSETQ. Trimming took off 4 bases at V and 2 bases at J, with 13 bases between the two ends. In DNA form, the CDR3 reads TGCGCCAGCAGCAACGACTATGCCCCCTACGAGCAGTACTTC. This codes for CASSNDYAPYEQYF. Full variable domain (remainder filled in from reference TRBV5-1 and TRBJ2-7): KAGVTQTPRYLIKTRGQQVTLSCSPISGHRSVSWYQQTPGQGLQFLFEYFSETQRNKGNFPGRFSGRQFSNSRSEMNVSTLELGDSALYLCASSNDYAPYEQYFGPGTRLTVT.

This clonotype has just one count. One end of the junction varies from germline; a read error may be responsible. The chain employs TRBV7-3 and TRBJ2-3, with D tentatively TRBD2 (5 bases). The V gene's germline CDR1 is SGHTA and CDR2 FQGTGA. The CDR3 is 14 residues long. CDR3 amino acids: CASSGVSGGGTPYF. The CDR3 DNA reads as TGTGCCAGCAGCGGAGTCAGCGGTGGAGGTACGCCGTATTTT.

Concerning this clonotype: The germline gene is not matched at one end of the junction; a read error may be the cause. The gene calls are TRBV7-2 and TRBJ1-6; TRBD1 is a possible D gene (6 bases). The CDR3 sequence is 14 residues long. Looked up from germline, CDR1 is SGHTA and CDR2 is FQGNSA. CDR3: CATSRPGDNSPLHF. CDR3 DNA: TGTGCCACCAGCAGACCAGGGGATAATTCGCCCCTCCACTTT.

To note about this clonotype: This clone may be a read error of a much larger clone one base away. This chain connects TRBV9 to TRBJ1-3; D possibly corresponds to TRBD1 (6 bases). CDR3 length equals 16 residues. Germline CDR1 is SGDLS and CDR2 is YYNGEE. Trimming left V 4 bases short and J 0 bases short, with 14 bases between. CDR3 region: CASSPRRGASGNTIYF. DNA of the CDR3: TGTGCCAGCAGCCCCCGACGGGGGGCCTCTGGAAACACCATATATTTT.